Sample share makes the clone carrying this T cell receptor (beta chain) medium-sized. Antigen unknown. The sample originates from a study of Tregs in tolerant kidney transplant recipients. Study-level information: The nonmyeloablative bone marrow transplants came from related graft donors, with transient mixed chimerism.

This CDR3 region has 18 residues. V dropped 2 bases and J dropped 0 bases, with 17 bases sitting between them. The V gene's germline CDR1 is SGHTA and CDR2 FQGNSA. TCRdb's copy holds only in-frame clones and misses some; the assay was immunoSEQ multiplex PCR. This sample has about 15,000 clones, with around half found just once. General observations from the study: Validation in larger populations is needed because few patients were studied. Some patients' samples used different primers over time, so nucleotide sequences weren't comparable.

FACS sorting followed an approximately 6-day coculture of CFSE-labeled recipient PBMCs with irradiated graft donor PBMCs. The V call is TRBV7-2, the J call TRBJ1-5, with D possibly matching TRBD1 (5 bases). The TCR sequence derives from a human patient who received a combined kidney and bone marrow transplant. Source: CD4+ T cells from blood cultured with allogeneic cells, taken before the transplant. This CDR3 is CASSLRLTAQNSNQPQHF. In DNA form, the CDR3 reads TGTGCCAGCAGCTTAAGACTGACAGCCCAGAATAGCAATCAGCCCCAGCATTTT.